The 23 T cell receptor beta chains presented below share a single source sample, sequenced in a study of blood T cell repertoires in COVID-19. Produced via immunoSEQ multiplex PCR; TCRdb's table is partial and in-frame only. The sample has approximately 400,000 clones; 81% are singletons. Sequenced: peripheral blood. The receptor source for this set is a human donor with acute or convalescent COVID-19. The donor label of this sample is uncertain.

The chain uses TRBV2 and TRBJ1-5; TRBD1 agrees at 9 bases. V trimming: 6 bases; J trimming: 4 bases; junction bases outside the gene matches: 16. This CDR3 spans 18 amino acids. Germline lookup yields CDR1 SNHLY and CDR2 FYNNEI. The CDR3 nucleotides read TGTGCCAGCAGGCCCGGACAGGGGACGCCCCGCGGTAATCAGCCCCAGCATTTT. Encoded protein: CASRPGQGTPRGNQPQHF.

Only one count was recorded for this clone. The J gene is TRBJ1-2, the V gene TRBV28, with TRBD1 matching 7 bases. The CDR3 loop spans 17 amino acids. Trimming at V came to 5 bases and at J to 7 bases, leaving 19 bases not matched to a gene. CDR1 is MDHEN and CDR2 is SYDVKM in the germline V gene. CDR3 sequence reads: CASSRWGTGAGLGGYTF. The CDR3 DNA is TGTGCCAGCAGTCGATGGGGTACAGGGGCCGGGTTAGGTGGCTACACCTTC.

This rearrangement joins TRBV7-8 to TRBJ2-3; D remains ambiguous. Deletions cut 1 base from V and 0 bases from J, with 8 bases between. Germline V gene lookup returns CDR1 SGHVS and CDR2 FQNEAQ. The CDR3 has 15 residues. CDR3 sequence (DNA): TGTGCCAGCAGCTTAGGACATCTGAGCACAGATACGCAGTATTTT. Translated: CASSLGHLSTDTQYF.

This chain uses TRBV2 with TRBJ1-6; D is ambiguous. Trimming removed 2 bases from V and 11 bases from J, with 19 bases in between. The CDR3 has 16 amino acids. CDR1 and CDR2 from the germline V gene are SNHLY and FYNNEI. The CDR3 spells CASSERSGRYGPPLHF. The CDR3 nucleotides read TGTGCCAGCAGTGAAAGGAGCGGGAGGTATGGTCCACCCCTCCACTTT.

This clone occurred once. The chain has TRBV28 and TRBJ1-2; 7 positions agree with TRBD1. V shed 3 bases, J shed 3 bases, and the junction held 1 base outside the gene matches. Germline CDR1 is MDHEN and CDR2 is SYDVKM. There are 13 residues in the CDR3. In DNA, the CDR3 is TGTGCCAGCAGTTTGCAGGGGGACTATGGCTACACCTTC. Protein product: CASSLQGDYGYTF.

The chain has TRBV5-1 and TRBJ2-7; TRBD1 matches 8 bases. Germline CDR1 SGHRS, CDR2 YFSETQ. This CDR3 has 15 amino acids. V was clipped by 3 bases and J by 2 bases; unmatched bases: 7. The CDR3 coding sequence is TGCGCCAGCAGCTCCTCCGGGACAGGACCCTACGAGCAGTACTTC. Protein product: CASSSSGTGPYEQYF.

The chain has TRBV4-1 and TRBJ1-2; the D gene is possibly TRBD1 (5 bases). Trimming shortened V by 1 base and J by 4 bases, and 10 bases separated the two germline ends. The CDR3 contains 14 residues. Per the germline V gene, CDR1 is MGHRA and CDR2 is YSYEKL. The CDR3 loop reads CASSQATDFYGYTF. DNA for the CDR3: TGCGCCAGCAGCCAAGCGACAGATTTCTATGGCTACACCTTC.

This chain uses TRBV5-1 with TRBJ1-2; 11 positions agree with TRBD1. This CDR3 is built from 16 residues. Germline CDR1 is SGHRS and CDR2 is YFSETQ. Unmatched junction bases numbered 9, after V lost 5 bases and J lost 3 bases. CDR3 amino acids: CASSFSGTGGDYGYTF. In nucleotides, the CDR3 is TGCGCCAGCAGTTTCTCCGGGACAGGGGGTGACTATGGCTACACCTTC. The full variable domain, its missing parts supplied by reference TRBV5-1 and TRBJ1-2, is KAGVTQTPRYLIKTRGQQVTLSCSPISGHRSVSWYQQTPGQGLQFLFEYFSETQRNKGNFPGRFSGRQFSNSRSEMNVSTLELGDSALYLCASSFSGTGGDYGYTFGSGTRLTVV.

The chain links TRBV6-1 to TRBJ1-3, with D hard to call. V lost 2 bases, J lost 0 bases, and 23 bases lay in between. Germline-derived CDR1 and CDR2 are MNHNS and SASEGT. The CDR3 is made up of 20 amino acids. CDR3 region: CASSEYLTLYSQDSGNTIYF. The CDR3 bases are TGTGCCAGCAGTGAATACTTAACTCTTTATTCGCAGGACTCTGGAAACACCATATATTTT.

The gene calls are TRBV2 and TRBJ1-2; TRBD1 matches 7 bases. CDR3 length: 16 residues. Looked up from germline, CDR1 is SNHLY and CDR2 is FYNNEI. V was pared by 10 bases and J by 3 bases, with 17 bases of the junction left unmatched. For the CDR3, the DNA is TGTGCCACTTCCCAACCGGGACAGTTAAGCCACTATGGCTACACCTTC. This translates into CATSQPGQLSHYGYTF.

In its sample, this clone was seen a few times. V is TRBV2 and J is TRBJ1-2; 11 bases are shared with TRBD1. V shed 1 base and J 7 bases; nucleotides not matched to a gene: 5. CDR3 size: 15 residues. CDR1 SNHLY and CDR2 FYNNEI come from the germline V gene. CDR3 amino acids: CASSEDRDRGSGYTF. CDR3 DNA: TGTGCCAGCAGTGAAGACCGGGACAGGGGGTCTGGCTACACCTTC.

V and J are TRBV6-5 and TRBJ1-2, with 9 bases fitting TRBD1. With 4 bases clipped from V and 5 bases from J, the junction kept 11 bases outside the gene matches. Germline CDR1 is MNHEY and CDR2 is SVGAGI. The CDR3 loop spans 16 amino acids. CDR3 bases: TGTGCCAGCAGTTTCTCCCCGGGACAGGGAGGATATGGCTACACCTTC. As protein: CASSFSPGQGGYGYTF.

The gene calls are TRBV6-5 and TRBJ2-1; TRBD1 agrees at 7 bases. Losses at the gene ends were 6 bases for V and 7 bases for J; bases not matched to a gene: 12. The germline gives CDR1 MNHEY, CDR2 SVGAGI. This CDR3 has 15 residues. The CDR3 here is CASSRRGGGGNEQFF. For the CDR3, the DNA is TGTGCCAGCAGCCGCCGAGGGGGCGGCGGTAATGAGCAGTTCTTC.

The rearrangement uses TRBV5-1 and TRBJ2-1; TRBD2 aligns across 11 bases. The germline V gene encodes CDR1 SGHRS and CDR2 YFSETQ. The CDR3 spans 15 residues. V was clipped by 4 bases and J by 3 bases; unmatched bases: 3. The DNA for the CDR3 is TGCGCCAGCAGCGTTACTAGCGGGAGCTACAATGAGCAGTTCTTC. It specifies CASSVTSGSYNEQFF.

CDR3 in amino acids: CASSYRGDAEAFF. The CDR3 DNA is TGTGCCAGCAGTTACAGGGGTGATGCTGAAGCTTTCTTT. V usage is TRBV2 and J usage is TRBJ1-1, with 7 bases fitting TRBD1. The J segment lost 6 bases and the V segment lost 5 bases, leaving 6 bases of the junction unmatched. The V gene's germline CDR1 is SNHLY and CDR2 FYNNEI. The CDR3 has 13 amino acids.

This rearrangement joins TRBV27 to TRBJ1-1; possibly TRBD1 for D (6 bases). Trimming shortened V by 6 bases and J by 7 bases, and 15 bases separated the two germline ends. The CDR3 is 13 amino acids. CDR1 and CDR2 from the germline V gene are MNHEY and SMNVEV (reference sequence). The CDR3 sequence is CASRLNGQNEAFF. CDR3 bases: TGTGCCAGCAGACTAAACGGACAGAATGAAGCTTTCTTT.

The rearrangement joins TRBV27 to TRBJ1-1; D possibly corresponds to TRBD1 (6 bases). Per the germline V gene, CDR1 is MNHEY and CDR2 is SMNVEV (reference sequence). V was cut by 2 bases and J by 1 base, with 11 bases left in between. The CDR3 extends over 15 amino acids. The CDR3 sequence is CASSLRTGTNTEAFF. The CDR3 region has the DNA TGTGCCAGCAGTTTACGAACAGGGACGAACACTGAAGCTTTCTTT.

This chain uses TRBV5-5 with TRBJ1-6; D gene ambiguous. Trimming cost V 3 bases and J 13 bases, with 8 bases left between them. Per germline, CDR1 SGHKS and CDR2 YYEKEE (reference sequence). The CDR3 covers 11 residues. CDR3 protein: CASSSERPLHF. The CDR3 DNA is TGTGCCAGCAGCTCCGAGAGGCCCCTCCACTTT.

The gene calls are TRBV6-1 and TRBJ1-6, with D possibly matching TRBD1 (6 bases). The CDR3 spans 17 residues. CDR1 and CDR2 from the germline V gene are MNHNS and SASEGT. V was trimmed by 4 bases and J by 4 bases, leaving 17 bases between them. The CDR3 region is CASSVLGQQSYNSPLHF. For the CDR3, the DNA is TGTGCCAGCAGTGTACTTGGACAGCAGAGTTATAATTCACCCCTCCACTTT.

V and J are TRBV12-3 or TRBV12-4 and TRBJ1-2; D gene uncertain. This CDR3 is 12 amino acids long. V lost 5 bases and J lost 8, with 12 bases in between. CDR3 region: CASSVTGWGYTF. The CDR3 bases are TGTGCCAGCAGTGTGACTGGGTGGGGCTACACCTTC.

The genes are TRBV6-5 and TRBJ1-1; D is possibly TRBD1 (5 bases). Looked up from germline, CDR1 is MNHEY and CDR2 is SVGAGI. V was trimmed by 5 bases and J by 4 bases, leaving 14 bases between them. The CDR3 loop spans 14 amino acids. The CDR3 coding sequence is TGTGCCAGCAGTAACTGGGGGGAGAGCACTGAAGCTTTCTTT. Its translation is CASSNWGESTEAFF.

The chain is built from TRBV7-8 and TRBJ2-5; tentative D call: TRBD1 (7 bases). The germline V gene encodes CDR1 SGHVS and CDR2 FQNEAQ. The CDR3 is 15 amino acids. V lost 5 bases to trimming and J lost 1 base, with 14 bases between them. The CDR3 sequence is CASSGGTDLQETQYF. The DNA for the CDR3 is TGTGCCAGCAGCGGCGGGACAGACCTCCAAGAGACCCAGTACTTC.

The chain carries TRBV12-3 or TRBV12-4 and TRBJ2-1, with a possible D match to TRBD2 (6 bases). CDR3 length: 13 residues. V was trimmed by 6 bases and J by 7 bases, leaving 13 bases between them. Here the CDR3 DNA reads TGTGCCAGCAGCCCCGGGACTTCTAATGAGCAGTTCTTC. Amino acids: CASSPGTSNEQFF.